A selection of T cell receptor beta chains follows, all from one sample in a study of technical replicates of blood from several donors. Data came from immunoSEQ multiplex PCR; TCRdb stores just in-frame clones and leaves some out. Of over 70,000 clones detected, about 94% appear once; the ten largest clones hold approximately 0.4%. Sequenced material: T cells isolated from PBMCs. The receptors were gathered from a human donor in good health. Each CDR3 is given with its conserved first and last residue. A D gene is named only where the DNA matches it firmly. A clone size is listed for some rows: how often the clone was seen (once, few, many), or a class if it is expanded.

TRBV6-6	TRBJ1-2	NA	NA	TGTGCCAGCCAGGCTGACTATGGCTACACCTTC	CASQADYGYTF
TRBV5-6	TRBJ2-4	NA	TRBD1	TGTGCCAGCAGTTTCACAGGGGACGGTATTGGCAAAAACATTCAGTACTTC	CASSFTGDGIGKNIQYF
TRBV27	TRBJ2-7	NA	NA	TGTGCCAGCAGTTTAGGACAGTTCTACGAGCAGTACTTC	CASSLGQFYEQYF
TRBV10-2	TRBJ2-3	NA	TRBD1	TGCGCCAGCAGCCCCACAGGGGGGTACACAGATACGCAGTATTTT	CASSPTGGYTDTQYF
TRBV28	TRBJ2-3	NA	TRBD2	TGTGCCAGCAGCTGGGGAAGGGGTGCGGGAGGGACAGATACGCAGTATTTT	CASSWGRGAGGTDTQYF
TRBV11-3	TRBJ2-5	NA	NA	TGTGCCAGCAGAGTACAGGGTGCAGAGACCCAGTACTTC	CASRVQGAETQYF
TRBV19	TRBJ1-5	NA	NA	TGTGCCAGTAGTATAAGACAGCCAAATCAGCCCCAGCATTTT	CASSIRQPNQPQHF
TRBV9	TRBJ2-1	NA	TRBD1	TGTGCCAGCAACTCTGAAATTCTTCCGGGACCCTCAGGGGGTGGTGAGCAGTTCTTC	CASNSEILPGPSGGGEQFF
TRBV11-3	TRBJ2-1	NA	NA	TGTGCCAGCAGCTTCCCGGACAGCTACAATGAGCAGTTCTTC	CASSFPDSYNEQFF
TRBV7-2	TRBJ2-3	NA	NA	TGTGCCAGCGGAGAAGTTGGGACAGATACGCAGTATTTT	CASGEVGTDTQYF
TRBV4-2	TRBJ2-3	NA	NA	TGTGCCAGCAGCCAAGATAGAGGGCAAGATACGCAGTATTTT	CASSQDRGQDTQYF
TRBV6-6	TRBJ2-5	NA	TRBD2	TGTGCCAGCAGTCCGGGGAGGGAGCAGACCCAGTACTTC	CASSPGREQTQYF
TRBV13	TRBJ2-1	NA	TRBD1	TGTGCCAGCAGCTCGGTCGGACAGGGCCATGAGCAGTTCTTC	CASSSVGQGHEQFF
TRBV6-7	TRBJ2-5	NA	TRBD2	TGTGCCAGCAGTCGCCCGGGACTAGCGGGAGATGGAGAGACCCAGTACTTC	CASSRPGLAGDGETQYF
TRBV28	TRBJ2-1	NA	TRBD2	TGTGCCAGCAGTTTCAGACTAGCGGGTGGGGGGGATGAGCAGTTCTTC	CASSFRLAGGGDEQFF
TRBV28	TRBJ1-2	once	TRBD1	TGTGCCAGCAGTTTAAGTTGGGACAGGGAAGATGGCTACACCTTC	CASSLSWDREDGYTF
TRBV29-1	TRBJ1-2	NA	NA	TGCAGCGCACAATCGCAGGGAGGTGGCTACACCTTC	CSAQSQGGGYTF
TRBV7-9	TRBJ2-7	NA	TRBD1	TGTGCCAGCAGCCCCTGGGACAGGTACGAGCAGTACTTC	CASSPWDRYEQYF
TRBV5-1	TRBJ2-7	NA	TRBD2	TGCGCCAGCAGGCCGGGACTAGCCGATACCTACGAGCAGTACTTC	CASRPGLADTYEQYF
TRBV29-1	TRBJ2-3	once	NA	TGCAGCGTTGAAGGAGACCAGCGATCCAGTAGCACAGATACGCAGTATTTT	CSVEGDQRSSSTDTQYF
TRBV19	TRBJ2-7	NA	NA	TGTGCCAGAAAACCTCGGTGCCACGAGCAGTACTTC	CARKPRCHEQYF
TRBV19	TRBJ2-2	NA	NA	TGTGCCAGTAGTATAGTAGACGGGGGGAACACCGGGGAGCTGTTTTTT	CASSIVDGGNTGELFF
TRBV6-7	TRBJ2-3	NA	TRBD2	TGTGCCAGCAGTTACCCCTGGCTAGCGGTGACAGATACGCAGTATTTT	CASSYPWLAVTDTQYF
TRBV5-1	TRBJ2-7	NA	NA	TGCGCCAGCAGCTCGGGCTACGAGCAGTACTTC	CASSSGYEQYF
TRBV28	TRBJ2-7	NA	TRBD2	TGTGCCAGCAGTTTGTTAGTAGCGGGAGGGCCCAACGAGCAGTACTTC	CASSLLVAGGPNEQYF
TRBV14	TRBJ1-2	NA	NA	TGTGCCAGCAGCCAAGAAAACAGGGCCTATGGCTACACCTTC	CASSQENRAYGYTF
TRBV14	TRBJ2-7	NA	NA	TGTGCCAGCAGCCAAGGGACAGTGACCTACGAGCAGTACTTC	CASSQGTVTYEQYF
TRBV6-6	TRBJ2-5	NA	TRBD2	TGTGCCAGCAGTTCCACGACTAGCCGAGAGACCCAGTACTTC	CASSSTTSRETQYF
TRBV19	TRBJ1-1	NA	NA	TGTGCCAGTAGTCCCCACCAGGGTAGGGACACTGAAGCTTTCTTT	CASSPHQGRDTEAFF
TRBV21-1	TRBJ2-2	NA	NA	TGTGCCAGCAGCATGGATCCCACTAGGGCGAACACCGGGGAGCTGTTTTTT	CASSMDPTRANTGELFF
TRBV9	TRBJ2-7	NA	TRBD2	TGTGCCAGCAGCGTAGATACGCGGGAGATGCGGGAGCAGTACTTC	CASSVDTREMREQYF
TRBV25-1	TRBJ2-5	once	TRBD1	TGTGCCAGCAGTGAAATGGGACAGGCCCCCGGAGAGACCCAGTACTTC	CASSEMGQAPGETQYF
TRBV4-1	TRBJ2-4	NA	TRBD2	TGCGCCAGCAGCGCCTACCGGACTAGCGCTTTTATCTGGAACATTCAGTACTTC	CASSAYRTSAFIWNIQYF
TRBV6-5	TRBJ1-2	NA	NA	TGTGCCAGCAGTTACTCGAATCTGGACAATGGCTACACCTTC	CASSYSNLDNGYTF
TRBV19	TRBJ1-1	NA	NA	TGTGCCGCCCACGAGCGGGGGGCGAGTTTGAACACTGAAGCTTTCTTT	CAAHERGASLNTEAFF
TRBV2	TRBJ1-1	NA	NA	TGTGCCAGCGACCGGGAGAAAGGTAGGGCTTTCTTT	CASDREKGRAFF
TRBV19	TRBJ2-2	NA	TRBD2	TGTGCCAGTAGGACTAGCGGGAACACCGGGGAGCTGTTTTTT	CASRTSGNTGELFF
TRBV6-1	TRBJ2-3	NA	NA	TGTGCCAGCAGTCTTAGCCTTCCTGGCACAGATACGCAGTATTTT	CASSLSLPGTDTQYF
TRBV15	TRBJ1-2	NA	NA	TGTGCCACCAGCCTGGGGCAGCGGGGCGGCTACACCTTC	CATSLGQRGGYTF
TRBV27	TRBJ2-1	once	TRBD1	TGTGCCAGCAGACCTCAACAGGGGGCGCCGCAGTTCTTC	CASRPQQGAPQFF
TRBV19	TRBJ2-7	once	TRBD1	TGTGCCAGTAGCCGACAGGGGATCTACGAGCAGTACTTC	CASSRQGIYEQYF
TRBV5-4	TRBJ2-5	NA	NA	TGTGCCAGCAGCTTAGGCGGGACTTCAGAGACCCAGTACTTC	CASSLGGTSETQYF
TRBV29-1	TRBJ1-2	NA	NA	TGCAGCGTTGGGGGAGAAAGAGGCTACACCTTC	CSVGGERGYTF
TRBV9	TRBJ1-3	NA	NA	TGTGCCAGCAGCGTCGGGGGTGCATCTGGAAACACCATATATTTT	CASSVGGASGNTIYF